This TCR beta chain was sequenced in a study of post-analysis software for immune sequencing data. Study in general: The disease courses covered relapsing-remitting, secondary progressive and progressive-relapsing multiple sclerosis.

Only a few counts were recorded for this clonotype. No antigen is known for it. Study-wide results and limits: A handful of TRBV segments were significantly more frequent in patients than in controls. TRBV5-6, TRBV5-1 and TRBV20-1 were among these segments. Among multiple sclerosis patients, normalized Chao1 diversity was significantly below that of controls. Pronounced co-clustering by F measure was evident among identically batched samples.

Unique molecular identifiers were present in the TCR beta cDNA libraries. Input populations of roughly 1 to 11 million T cells gave rise to about 480,000 cDNA molecules. TCRdb recomputed calls from the PCR reads with MiXCR, one row per CDR3 protein. The repertoire holds 450,000 or so distinct CDR3 sequences, with under 55% as singletons. The CDR3 is made up of 18 amino acids. From germline, CDR1 is MGHRA and CDR2 YSYEKL. V dropped 3 bases and J dropped 7; count of bases not matched to a gene: 12. V usage is TRBV4-1 and J usage is TRBJ2-1, with TRBD2 identical over 13 bases. This receptor was obtained from a girl aged 5 to 17 with multiple sclerosis. Material for sequencing was blood. The CDR3 DNA reads TGCGCCAGCAGCCAGGGGCGACTAGCGGGGGGATTGAGGAATGAGCAGTTCTTC. Protein: CASSQGRLAGGLRNEQFF.